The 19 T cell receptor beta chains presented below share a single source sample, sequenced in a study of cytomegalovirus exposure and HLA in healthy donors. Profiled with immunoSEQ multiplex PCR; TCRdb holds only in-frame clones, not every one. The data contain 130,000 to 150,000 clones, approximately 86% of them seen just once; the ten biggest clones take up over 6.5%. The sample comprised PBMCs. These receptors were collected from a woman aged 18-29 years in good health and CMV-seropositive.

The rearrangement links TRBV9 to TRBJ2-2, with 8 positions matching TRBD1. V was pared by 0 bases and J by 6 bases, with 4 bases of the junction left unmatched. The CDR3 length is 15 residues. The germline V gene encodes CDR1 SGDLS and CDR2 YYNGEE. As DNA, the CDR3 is TGTGCCAGCAGCGTAGAACAGGGGGAGGCCGGGGAGCTGTTTTTT. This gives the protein CASSVEQGEAGELFF.

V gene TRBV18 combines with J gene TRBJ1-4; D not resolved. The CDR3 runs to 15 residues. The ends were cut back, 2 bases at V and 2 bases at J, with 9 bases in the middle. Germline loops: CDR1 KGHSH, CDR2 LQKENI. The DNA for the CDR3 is TGTGCCAGCTCACCAATAAGGGAGACTAATGAAAAACTGTTTTTT. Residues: CASSPIRETNEKLFF.

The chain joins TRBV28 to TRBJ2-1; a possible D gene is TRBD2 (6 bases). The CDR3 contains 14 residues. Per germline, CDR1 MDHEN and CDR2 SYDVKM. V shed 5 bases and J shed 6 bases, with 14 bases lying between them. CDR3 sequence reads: CASSNYRDFNEQFF. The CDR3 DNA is TGTGCCAGCAGTAACTACCGGGACTTCAATGAGCAGTTCTTC.

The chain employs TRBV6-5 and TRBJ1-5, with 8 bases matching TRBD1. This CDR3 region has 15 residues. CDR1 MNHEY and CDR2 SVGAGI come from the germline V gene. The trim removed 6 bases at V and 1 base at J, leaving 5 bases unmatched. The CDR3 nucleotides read TGTGCCAGCAGACCACAGGGGGGAAGCAATCAGCCCCAGCATTTT. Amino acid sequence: CASRPQGGSNQPQHF.

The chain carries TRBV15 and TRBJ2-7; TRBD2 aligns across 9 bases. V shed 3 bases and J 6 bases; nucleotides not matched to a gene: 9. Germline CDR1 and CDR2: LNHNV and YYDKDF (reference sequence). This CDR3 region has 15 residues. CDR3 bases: TGTGCCACCAGCAGGAATAGCGGGAGCCGAGTCGAGCAGTACTTC. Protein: CATSRNSGSRVEQYF.

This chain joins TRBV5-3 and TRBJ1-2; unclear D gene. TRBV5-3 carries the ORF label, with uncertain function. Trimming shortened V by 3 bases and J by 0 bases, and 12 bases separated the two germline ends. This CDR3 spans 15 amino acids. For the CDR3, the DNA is TGTGCCAGAAGCTGGGCGTGGACTCCTAACTATGGCTACACCTTC. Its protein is CARSWAWTPNYGYTF.

CDR3 amino acids: CASSQDDGTVSPEAFF. CDR3 DNA sequence: TGTGCCAGCAGCCAAGATGATGGGACAGTTAGTCCTGAAGCTTTCTTT. The chain carries TRBV5-4 and TRBJ1-1; TRBD1 matches at 7 bases. The CDR3 length is 16 residues. V was pared by 4 bases and J by 6 bases, with 15 bases of the junction left unmatched. Germline CDR1 is SGHNT and CDR2 is YYREEE (reference sequence).

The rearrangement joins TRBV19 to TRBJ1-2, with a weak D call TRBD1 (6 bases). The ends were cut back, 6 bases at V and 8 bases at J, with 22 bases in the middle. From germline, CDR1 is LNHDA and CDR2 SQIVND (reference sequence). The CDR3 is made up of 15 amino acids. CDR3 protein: CASRGRGYLWIGYTF. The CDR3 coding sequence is TGTGCCAGTAGAGGCAGGGGATACCTTTGGATCGGCTACACCTTC.

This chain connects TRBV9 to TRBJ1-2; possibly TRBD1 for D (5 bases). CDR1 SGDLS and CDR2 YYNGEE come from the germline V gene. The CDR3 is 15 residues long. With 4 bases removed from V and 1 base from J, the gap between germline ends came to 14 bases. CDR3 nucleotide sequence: TGTGCCAGCAGCACCGGGACTAGTGGTAACTATGGCTACACCTTC. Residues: CASSTGTSGNYGYTF.

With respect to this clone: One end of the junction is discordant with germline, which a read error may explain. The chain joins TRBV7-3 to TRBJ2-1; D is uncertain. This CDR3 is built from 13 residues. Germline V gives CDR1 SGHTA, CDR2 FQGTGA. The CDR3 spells CASSSQTHNQQFF. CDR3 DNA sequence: TGTGCCAGCAGCTCCCAGACTCACAATCAGCAGTTCTTC. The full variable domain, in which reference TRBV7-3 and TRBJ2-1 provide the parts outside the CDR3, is GAGVSQTPSNKVTEKGKYVELRCDPISGHTALYWYRQSLGQGPEFLIYFQGTGAADDSGLPNDRFFAVRPEGSVSTLKIQRTERGDSAVYLCASSSQTHNQQFFGPGTRLTVL.

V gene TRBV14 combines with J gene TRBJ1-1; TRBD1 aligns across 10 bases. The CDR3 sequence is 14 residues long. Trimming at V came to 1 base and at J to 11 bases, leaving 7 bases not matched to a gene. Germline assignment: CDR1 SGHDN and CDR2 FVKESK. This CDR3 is CASSQGADRGMAFF. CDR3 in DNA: TGTGCCAGCAGCCAAGGGGCGGACAGGGGGATGGCTTTCTTT.

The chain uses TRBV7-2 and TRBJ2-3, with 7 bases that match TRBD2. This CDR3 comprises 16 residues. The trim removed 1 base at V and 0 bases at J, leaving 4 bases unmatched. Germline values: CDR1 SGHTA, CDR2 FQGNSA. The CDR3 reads CASSLVPAGSTDTQYF. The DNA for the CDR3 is TGTGCCAGCAGCTTAGTGCCAGCGGGAAGCACAGATACGCAGTATTTT.

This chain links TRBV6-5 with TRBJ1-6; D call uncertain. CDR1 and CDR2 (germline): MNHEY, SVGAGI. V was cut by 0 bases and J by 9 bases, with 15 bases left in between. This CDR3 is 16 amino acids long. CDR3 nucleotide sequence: TGTGCCAGCAGTTACTCGAGCGGAGTTGGTAGTTCACCCCTCCACTTT. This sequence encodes CASSYSSGVGSSPLHF.

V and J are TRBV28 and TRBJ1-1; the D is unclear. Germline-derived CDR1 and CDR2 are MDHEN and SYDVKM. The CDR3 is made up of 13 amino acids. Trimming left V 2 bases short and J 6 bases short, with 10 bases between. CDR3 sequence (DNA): TGTGCCAGCAGTTTACCGGGTTTTGCTGAAGCTTTCTTT. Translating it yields CASSLPGFAEAFF.

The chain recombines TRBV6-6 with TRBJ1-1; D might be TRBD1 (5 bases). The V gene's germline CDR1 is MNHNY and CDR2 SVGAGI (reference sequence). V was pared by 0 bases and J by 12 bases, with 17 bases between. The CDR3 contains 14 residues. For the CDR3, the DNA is TGTGCCAGCAGTTACTCGGGCGACAGATCAAGAACTTTCTTT. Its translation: CASSYSGDRSRTFF.

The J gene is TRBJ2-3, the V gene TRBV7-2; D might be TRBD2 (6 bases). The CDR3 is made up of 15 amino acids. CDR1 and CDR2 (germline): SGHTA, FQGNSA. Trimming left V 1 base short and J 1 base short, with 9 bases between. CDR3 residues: CASSLVGGGTDTQYF. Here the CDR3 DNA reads TGTGCCAGCAGCTTAGTGGGCGGGGGCACAGATACGCAGTATTTT.

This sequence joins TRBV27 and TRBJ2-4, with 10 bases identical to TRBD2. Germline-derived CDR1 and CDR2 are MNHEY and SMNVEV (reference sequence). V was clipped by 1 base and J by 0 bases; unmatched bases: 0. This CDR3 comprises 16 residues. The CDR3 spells CASSLLAGGAKNIQYF. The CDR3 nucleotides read TGTGCCAGCAGTTTATTAGCGGGAGGAGCCAAAAACATTCAGTACTTC.

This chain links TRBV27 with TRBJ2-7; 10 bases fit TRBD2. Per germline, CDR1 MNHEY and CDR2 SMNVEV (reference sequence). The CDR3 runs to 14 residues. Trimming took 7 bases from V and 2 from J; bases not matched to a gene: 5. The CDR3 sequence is CASMLLAGTYEQYF. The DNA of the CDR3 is TGTGCCAGCATGCTACTAGCGGGGACCTACGAGCAGTACTTC.

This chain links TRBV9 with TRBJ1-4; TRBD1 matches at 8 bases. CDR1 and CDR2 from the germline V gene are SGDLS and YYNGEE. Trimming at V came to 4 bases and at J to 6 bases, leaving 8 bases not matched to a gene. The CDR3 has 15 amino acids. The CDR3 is CASSSSAGQDEKLFF. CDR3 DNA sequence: TGTGCCAGCAGCTCATCGGCGGGACAGGATGAAAAACTGTTTTTT. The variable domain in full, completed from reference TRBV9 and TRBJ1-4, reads DSGVTQTPKHLITATGQRVTLRCSPRSGDLSVYWYQQSLDQGLQFLIQYYNGEERAKGNILERFSAQQFPDLHSELNLSSLELGDSALYFCASSSSAGQDEKLFFGSGTQLSVL.